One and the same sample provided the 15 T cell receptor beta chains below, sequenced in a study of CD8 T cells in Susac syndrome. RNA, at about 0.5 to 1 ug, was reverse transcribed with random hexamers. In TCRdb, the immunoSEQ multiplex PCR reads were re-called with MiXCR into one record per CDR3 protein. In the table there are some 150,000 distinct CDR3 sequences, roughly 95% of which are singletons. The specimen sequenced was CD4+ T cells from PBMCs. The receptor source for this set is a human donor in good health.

For the CDR3, the DNA is TGTGCCAGCAGTCAAGCCTGGGACACTGAAGCTTTCTTT. Protein: CASSQAWDTEAFF. V gene TRBV6-5 combines with J gene TRBJ1-1; D is unclear. Trimming took 5 bases from V and 3 from J, leaving 10 bases between them. The germline V gene encodes CDR1 MNHEY and CDR2 SVGAGI. The CDR3 consists of 13 residues.

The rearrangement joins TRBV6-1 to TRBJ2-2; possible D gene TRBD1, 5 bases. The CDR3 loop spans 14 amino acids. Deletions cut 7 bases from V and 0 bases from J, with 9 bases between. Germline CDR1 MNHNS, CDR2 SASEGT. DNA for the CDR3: TGTGCCAGCAAGCGACAGACGAACACCGGGGAGCTGTTTTTT. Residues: CASKRQTNTGELFF.

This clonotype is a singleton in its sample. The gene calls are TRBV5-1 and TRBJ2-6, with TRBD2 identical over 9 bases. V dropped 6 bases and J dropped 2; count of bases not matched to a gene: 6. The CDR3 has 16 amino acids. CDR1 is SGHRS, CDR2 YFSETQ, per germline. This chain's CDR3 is CASKASGTPGANVLTF. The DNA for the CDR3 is TGCGCCAGCAAGGCTAGCGGGACCCCTGGGGCCAACGTCCTGACTTTC.

The CDR3, as DNA: TGTGCCAGTAGGGTAACCACCACAGATACGCAGTATTTT. Its translation: CASRVTTTDTQYF. The V and J genes are TRBV19 and TRBJ2-3; D unclear. The CDR3 runs 13 residues. Trimming removed 6 bases from V and 2 bases from J, with 9 bases in between. Looked up from germline, CDR1 is LNHDA and CDR2 is SQIVND (reference sequence).

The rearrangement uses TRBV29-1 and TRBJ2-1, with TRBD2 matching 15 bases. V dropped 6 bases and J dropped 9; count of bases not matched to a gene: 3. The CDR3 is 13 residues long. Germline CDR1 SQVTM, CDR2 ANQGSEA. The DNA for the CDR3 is TGCAGCGTGGGACTAGCGGGAGGTGGTGAGCAGTTCTTC. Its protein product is CSVGLAGGGEQFF.

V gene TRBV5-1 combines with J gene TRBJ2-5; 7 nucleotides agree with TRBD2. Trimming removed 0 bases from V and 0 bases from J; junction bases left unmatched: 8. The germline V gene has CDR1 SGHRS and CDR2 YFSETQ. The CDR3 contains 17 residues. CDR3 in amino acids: CASSLGGRPSNQETQYF. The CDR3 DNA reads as TGCGCCAGCAGCTTGGGCGGGAGACCCAGTAACCAAGAGACCCAGTACTTC.

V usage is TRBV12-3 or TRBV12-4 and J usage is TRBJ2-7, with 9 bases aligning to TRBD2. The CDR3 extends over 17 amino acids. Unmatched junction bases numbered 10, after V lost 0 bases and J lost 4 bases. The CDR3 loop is CASSLARTSAPAYEQYF. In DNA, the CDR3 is TGTGCCAGCAGTTTAGCCAGGACTAGCGCGCCTGCATACGAGCAGTACTTC.

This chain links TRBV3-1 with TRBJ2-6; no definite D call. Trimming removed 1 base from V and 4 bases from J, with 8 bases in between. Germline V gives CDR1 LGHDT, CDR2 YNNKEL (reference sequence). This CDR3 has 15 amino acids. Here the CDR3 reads CASSQARSGANVLTF. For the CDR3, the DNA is TGTGCCAGCAGCCAAGCCCGTTCCGGGGCCAACGTCCTGACTTTC.

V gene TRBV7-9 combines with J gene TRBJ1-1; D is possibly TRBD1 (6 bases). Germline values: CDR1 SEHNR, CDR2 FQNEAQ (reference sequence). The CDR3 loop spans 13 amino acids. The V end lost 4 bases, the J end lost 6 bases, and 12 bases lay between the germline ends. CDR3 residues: CASSSQTGAEAFF. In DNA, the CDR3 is TGTGCCAGCAGCTCCCAGACAGGAGCTGAAGCTTTCTTT.

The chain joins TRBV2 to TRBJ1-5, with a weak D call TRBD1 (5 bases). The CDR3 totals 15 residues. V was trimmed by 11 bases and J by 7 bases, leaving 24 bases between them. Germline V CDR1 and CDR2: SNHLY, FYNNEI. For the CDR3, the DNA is TGTGCCTCGGAGCCCGCCCAGGGCTCGAGACAGCCCCAGCATTTT. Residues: CASEPAQGSRQPQHF.

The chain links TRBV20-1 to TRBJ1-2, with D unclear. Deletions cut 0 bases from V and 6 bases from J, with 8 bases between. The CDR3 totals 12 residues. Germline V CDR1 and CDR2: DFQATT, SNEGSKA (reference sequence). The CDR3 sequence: CSARDGMDGYTF. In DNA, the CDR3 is TGCAGTGCTAGAGATGGGATGGATGGCTACACCTTC.

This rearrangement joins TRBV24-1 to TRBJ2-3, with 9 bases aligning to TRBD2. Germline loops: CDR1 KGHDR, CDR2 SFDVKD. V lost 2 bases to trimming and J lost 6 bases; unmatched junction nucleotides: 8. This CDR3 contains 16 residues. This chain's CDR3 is CATSDSWTSAWDTQYF. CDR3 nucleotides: TGTGCCACCAGTGATTCATGGACTAGCGCGTGGGATACGCAGTATTTT.

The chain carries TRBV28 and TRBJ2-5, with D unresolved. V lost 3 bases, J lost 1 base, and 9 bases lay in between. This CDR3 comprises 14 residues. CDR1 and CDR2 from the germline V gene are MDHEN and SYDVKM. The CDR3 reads CASSFERLQETQYF. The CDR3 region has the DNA TGTGCCAGCAGTTTTGAGCGCCTCCAAGAGACCCAGTACTTC.

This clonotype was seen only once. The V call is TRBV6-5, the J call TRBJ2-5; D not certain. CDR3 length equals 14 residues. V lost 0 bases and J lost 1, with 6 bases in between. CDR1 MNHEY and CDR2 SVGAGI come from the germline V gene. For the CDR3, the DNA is TGTGCCAGCAGTTACTCGAACATCCAAGAGACCCAGTACTTC. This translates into CASSYSNIQETQYF.

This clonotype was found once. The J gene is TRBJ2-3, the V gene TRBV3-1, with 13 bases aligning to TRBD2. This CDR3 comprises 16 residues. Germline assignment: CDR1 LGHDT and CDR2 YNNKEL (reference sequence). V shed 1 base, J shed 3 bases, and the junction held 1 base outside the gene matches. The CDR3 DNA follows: TGTGCCAGCAGCCAAGGGACTAGCGGGGGAACAGATACGCAGTATTTT. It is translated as CASSQGTSGGTDTQYF.